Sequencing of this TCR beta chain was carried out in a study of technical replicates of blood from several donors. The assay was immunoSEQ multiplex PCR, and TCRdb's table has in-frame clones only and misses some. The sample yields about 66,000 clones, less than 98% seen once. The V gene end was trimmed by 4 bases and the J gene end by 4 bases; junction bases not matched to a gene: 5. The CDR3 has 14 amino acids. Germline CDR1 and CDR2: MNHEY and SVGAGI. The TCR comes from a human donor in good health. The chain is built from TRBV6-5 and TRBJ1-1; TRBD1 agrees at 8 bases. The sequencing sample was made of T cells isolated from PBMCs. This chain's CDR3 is CASSWTGLGTEAFF. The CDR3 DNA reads TGTGCCAGCAGTTGGACAGGGCTGGGCACTGAAGCTTTCTTT.